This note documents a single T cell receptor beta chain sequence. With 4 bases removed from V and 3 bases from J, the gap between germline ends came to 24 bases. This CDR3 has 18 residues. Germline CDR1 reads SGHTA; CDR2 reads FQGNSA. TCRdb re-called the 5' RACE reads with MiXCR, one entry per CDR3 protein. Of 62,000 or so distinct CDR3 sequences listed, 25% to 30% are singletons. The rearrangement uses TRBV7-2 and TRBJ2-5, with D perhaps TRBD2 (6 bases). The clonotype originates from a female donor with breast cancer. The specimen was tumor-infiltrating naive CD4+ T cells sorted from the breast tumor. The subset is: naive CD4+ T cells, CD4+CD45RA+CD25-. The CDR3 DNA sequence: TGTGCCAGCAGCTGGCCAAGAAGCGGGCTATATCCCAAAGAGACCCAGTACTTC. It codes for CASSWPRSGLYPKETQYF.